The next 12 T cell receptor beta chains were all read from a single sample in a study of vaccination and CD4 T cells after COVID-19. Treatment here: roughly 10-day PBMC culture with coronavirus spike peptide pools or control peptides (ViraFEST assay). Cultured CD4+ T-cell DNA underwent Oncomine TCR Beta short-read sequencing. TCRdb recomputed calls from the PCR reads with MiXCR, one row per CDR3 protein. Altogether a few thousand distinct CDR3 sequences are present, about 44% being singletons, with the ten largest covering roughly 45%. Their antigen targets remain unknown. The specimen comprised CD4+ T cells from blood, cultured in vitro, sampled after SARS-CoV-2 vaccination. The source is a human donor who had recovered from COVID-19.

The rearrangement links TRBV30 to TRBJ2-6; D not certain. Trimming took off 5 bases at V and 2 bases at J, with 19 bases between the two ends. The CDR3 loop spans 17 amino acids. Germline assignment: CDR1 GTSNPN and CDR2 SVGIG (reference sequence). In DNA form, the CDR3 reads TGTGCCTGGTACCGCGGAAGGGTCGAAGCTGGGGCCAACGTCCTGACTTTC. It translates to CAWYRGRVEAGANVLTF.

The count of this clonotype is one. This sequence joins TRBV4-3 and TRBJ2-7, with D uncertain. CDR1 and CDR2 (germline): LGHNA, YSLEER. Between the trimmed V and J ends, which lost 4 bases and 3 bases, there was a span of 13 bases. The CDR3 covers 14 residues. Written as DNA, the CDR3 is TGCGCCAGCAGCCCGCAGCGAGGAGACTACGAGCAGTACTTC. Translated: CASSPQRGDYEQYF.

The V gene is TRBV15, the J gene TRBJ2-5; tentative D call: TRBD1 (7 bases). The CDR3 sequence is 14 residues long. Germline V gene lookup returns CDR1 LNHNV and CDR2 YYDKDF (reference sequence). Between the trimmed V and J ends, which lost 4 bases and 4 bases, there was a span of 13 bases. Here the CDR3 DNA reads TGTGCCACCAGCACAGGGGGGATGTCAGAGACCCAGTACTTC. This gives the protein CATSTGGMSETQYF.

The V and J genes are TRBV20-1 and TRBJ2-1; D might be TRBD2 (5 bases). Germline V gives CDR1 DFQATT, CDR2 SNEGSKA (reference sequence). The CDR3 has 13 amino acids. Deletions cut 0 bases from V and 11 bases from J, with 14 bases between. The CDR3 loop reads CSARDASFVQQFF. For the CDR3, the DNA is TGCAGTGCTAGAGATGCTAGCTTTGTCCAGCAGTTCTTC.

The rearrangement uses TRBV6-1 and TRBJ1-3, with TRBD1 matching 11 bases. The germline V gene has CDR1 MNHNS and CDR2 SASEGT. The CDR3 is made up of 16 amino acids. V was clipped by 7 bases and J by 0 bases; unmatched bases: 5. In DNA form, the CDR3 reads TGTGCCAGCATGGGACAGGGGGGTGTCTCTGGAAACACCATATATTTT. Its translation: CASMGQGGVSGNTIYF.

V is TRBV6-2 or TRBV6-3 and J is TRBJ1-5; no reliable D call. Germline CDR1 and CDR2: MNHEY and SVGEGT. The germline V and J ends were trimmed by 0 bases and 2 bases, with 8 bases remaining between them. The CDR3 sequence is 15 residues long. The CDR3 reads CASSYSPVRNQPQHF. CDR3 sequence (DNA): TGTGCCAGCAGTTACTCGCCTGTCCGCAATCAGCCCCAGCATTTT.

The CDR3: CSASPFLGRGQETQYF. The CDR3 DNA reads as TGCAGTGCTAGCCCGTTTCTAGGTAGGGGCCAAGAGACCCAGTACTTC. The V and J genes are TRBV20-1 and TRBJ2-5, with TRBD1 as a possible D gene (5 bases). Germline V CDR1 and CDR2: DFQATT, SNEGSKA (reference sequence). This CDR3 has 16 residues. With 3 bases removed from V and 1 base from J, the gap between germline ends came to 18 bases.

The table lists this clonotype with a count of one. This rearrangement joins TRBV15 to TRBJ2-2; the D is unclear. The CDR3 sequence is 14 residues long. From germline, CDR1 is LNHNV and CDR2 YYDKDF (reference sequence). Trimming removed 6 bases at V and 7 bases at J, with 15 bases between. In DNA form, the CDR3 reads TGTGCCACCAGTTCTAATCTAGTAGGCGGGGAGCTGTTTTTT. Encoded protein: CATSSNLVGGELFF. Using reference TRBV15 and TRBJ2-2 for the parts outside the CDR3, the full variable domain is DAMVIQNPRYQVTQFGKPVTLSCSQTLNHNVMYWYQQKSSQAPKLLFHYYDKDFNNEADTPDNFQSRRPNTSFCFLDIRSPGLGDTAMYLCATSSNLVGGELFFGEGSRLTVL.

This chain's CDR3 is CASSPGAGVSGSGRREQYF. CDR3 nucleotide sequence: TGTGCCAGCTCACCTGGTGCGGGGGTGTCTGGTAGCGGGAGAAGGGAGCAGTACTTC. This rearrangement joins TRBV18 to TRBJ2-7; 9 positions agree with TRBD2. V lost 3 bases, J lost 7 bases, and 22 bases stayed unmatched. The CDR3 spans 19 residues. Germline V lookup: CDR1 KGHSH, CDR2 LQKENI.

This chain uses TRBV20-1 with TRBJ2-1; 7 nucleotides match TRBD2. Germline V gene data show CDR1 as DFQATT and CDR2 as SNEGSKA (reference sequence). After removal of 6 bases from V and 1 base from J, the junction contained 3 bases not matched to a gene. The CDR3 length is 13 residues. CDR3 residues: CSATSASYNEQFF. The CDR3 DNA follows: TGCAGTGCAACTAGCGCTTCCTACAATGAGCAGTTCTTC.

This clonotype was detected once. This rearrangement joins TRBV23-1 to TRBJ1-1; no reliable D call. TRBV23-1 is an ORF, and what it does is uncertain. Trimming stripped 7 bases from V and 9 bases from J, with 15 bases between. This CDR3 region has 12 residues. Here the CDR3 reads CASTIGPRKAFF. CDR3 sequence (DNA): TGCGCCAGCACTATAGGCCCTCGGAAAGCTTTCTTT.

This clonotype was recorded a few times. The chain combines TRBV6-1 with TRBJ2-7; TRBD1 matches 8 bases. Germline CDR1 reads MNHNS; CDR2 reads SASEGT. The CDR3 spans 15 residues. V shed 4 bases and J 5 bases; nucleotides not matched to a gene: 10. CDR3: CASSVDQGARNEQYF. In nucleotides, the CDR3 is TGTGCCAGCAGTGTAGACCAGGGGGCGCGGAACGAGCAGTACTTC.